This TCR beta chain comes out of a study of cytomegalovirus exposure and HLA in healthy donors. Study findings and constraints: Because they were indistinguishable, some V segments, including TRBV6-2 and TRBV6-3, were excluded. An analysis that came later showed most CMV-associated TCR beta chains appearing HLA-restricted.

Germline CDR1 reads SGHNT; CDR2 reads YYREEE (reference sequence). Trimming took 2 bases from V and 3 from J, leaving 8 bases between them. CDR3 length: 13 residues. The study ran its PCR with 60 Vbeta and 13 Jbeta primers. Clones were read by immunoSEQ multiplex PCR, and TCRdb kept only the in-frame ones, dropping some. The sample comprises 100,000 to 150,000 clones, 65% to 85% of which are singletons, and around 1.5% rests with the top ten. A note on this clone: Its antigen is unidentified.

Sample: PBMCs. The clonotype comes from a young woman in good health and CMV-seronegative. The chain combines TRBV5-4 with TRBJ1-1; possibly TRBD1 for D (5 bases). This CDR3 reads CASSFSGYTEAFF. CDR3 DNA: TGTGCCAGCAGCTTTTCAGGGTACACTGAAGCTTTCTTT.